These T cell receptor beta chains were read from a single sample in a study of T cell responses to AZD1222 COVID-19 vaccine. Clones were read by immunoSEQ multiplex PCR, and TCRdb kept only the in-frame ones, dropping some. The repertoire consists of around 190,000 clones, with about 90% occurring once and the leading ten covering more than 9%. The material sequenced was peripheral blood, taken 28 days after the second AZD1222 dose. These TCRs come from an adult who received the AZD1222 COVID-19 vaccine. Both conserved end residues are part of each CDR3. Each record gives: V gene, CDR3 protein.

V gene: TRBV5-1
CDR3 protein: CASSTTSSEQYF

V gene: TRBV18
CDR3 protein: CASSPNVGTNQPQHF

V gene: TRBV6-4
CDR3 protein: CASNGNRGLYEQYF

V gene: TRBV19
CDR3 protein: CASSIEAGEAFF

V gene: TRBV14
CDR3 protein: CASSQWQGGNSPLHF

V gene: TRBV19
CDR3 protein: CASSKPGLLQGGYGYTF

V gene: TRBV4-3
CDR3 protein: CASSQDQEGYEQYF

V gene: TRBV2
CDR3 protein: CASSGDRGGGEQFF

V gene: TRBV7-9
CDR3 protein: CASSLTASMNTEAFF

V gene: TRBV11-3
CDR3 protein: CASSLKELPSGNTIYF

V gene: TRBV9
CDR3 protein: CASSVGGDTRTDTQYF

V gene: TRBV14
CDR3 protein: CASSQEIVSGAPYEQYF

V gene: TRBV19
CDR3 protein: CASSQRSTYEQYF

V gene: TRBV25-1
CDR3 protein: CASSEEENTEAFF

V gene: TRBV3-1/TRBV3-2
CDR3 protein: CASSQDLARNSPLHF

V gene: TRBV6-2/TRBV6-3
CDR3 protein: CASSPLRVGYEQYF

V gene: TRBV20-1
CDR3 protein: CSASGASGGSTDTQYF

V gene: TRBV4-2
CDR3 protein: CASSQDLVDSLYF

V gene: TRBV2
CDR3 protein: CASSLDRGRNIQYF

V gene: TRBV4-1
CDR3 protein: CASSQATSGGAWDTQYF

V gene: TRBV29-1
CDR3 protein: CSVDWGVLDTQYF

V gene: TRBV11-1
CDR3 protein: CASSRVRGSEQYF

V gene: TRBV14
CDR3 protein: CASSQASGSYGYTF

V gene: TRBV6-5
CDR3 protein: CASSIRGTYEQYF

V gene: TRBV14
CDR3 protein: CASSQDAGSYEQYF

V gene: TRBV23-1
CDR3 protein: CASSPGGWTEAFF

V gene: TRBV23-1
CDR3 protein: CASSQGPGVTLGLGSSTDTQYF

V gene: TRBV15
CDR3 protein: CATSRKTGLAGADTQYF

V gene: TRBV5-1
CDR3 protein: CASSLRYTGEQYF

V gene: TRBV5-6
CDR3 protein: CASSLEGTVYEQYF

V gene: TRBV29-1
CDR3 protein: CSVTGRSTSNYGYTF

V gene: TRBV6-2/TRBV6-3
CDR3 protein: CASSYPPPTGNSYNEQFF

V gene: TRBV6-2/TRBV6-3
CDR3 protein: CASSYARAFDTQYF

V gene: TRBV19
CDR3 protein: CASSIVRGETQYF

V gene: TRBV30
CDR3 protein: CAWSVHDRADQPQHF

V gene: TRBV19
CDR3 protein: CASSIGGLSAGEKLFF

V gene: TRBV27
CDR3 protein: CASSFSGVGYNEQFF

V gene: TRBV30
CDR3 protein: CAWMQNFNSPLHF

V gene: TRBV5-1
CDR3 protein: CASSPRTTVGTDTQYF

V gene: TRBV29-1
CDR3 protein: CSVSTGGEETQYF

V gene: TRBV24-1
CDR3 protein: CATKGGGDTQYF

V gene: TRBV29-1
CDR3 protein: CSVGGGANEQYF

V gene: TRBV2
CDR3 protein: CASRGTGGYTGELFF

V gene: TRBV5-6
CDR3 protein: CASSLQTGISNQPQHF

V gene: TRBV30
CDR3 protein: CACSLGFMNTEAFF

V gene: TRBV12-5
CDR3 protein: CASAPTTGESYNEQFF

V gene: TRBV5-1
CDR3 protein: CASRGTSGETQYF

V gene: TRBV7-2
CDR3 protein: CASSLAGVVEKLFF

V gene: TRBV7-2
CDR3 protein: CASSLAGSHEQYF

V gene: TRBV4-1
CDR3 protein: CASSHTVLGQGRGNEKLFF

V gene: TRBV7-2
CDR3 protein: CASSPDRNTGELFF

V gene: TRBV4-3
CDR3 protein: CASSQGSGTGPLLFF

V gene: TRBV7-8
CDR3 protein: CASSLSAAGELFF

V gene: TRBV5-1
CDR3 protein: CASQEGQGGRGQYF

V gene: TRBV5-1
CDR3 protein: CASSLARDRGEYF

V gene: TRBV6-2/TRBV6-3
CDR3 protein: CASSSGQGAYNEQFF

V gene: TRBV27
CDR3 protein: CASRHPAGNNSPLHF

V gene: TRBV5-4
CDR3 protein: CASSLGADNSPLHF

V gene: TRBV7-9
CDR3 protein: CASSLWPRVSSEAFF

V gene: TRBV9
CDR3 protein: CASSVARDRGYEQYF